These 15 T cell receptor beta chains were all obtained from the same sample, sequenced in a study of CXCR3-negative and CXCR3-positive naive CD8 T cells. Points from the study as a whole: Greater hydrophobicity was found in TRB CDR3s of CXCR3-positive naive cells than of CXCR3-negative naive cells.

The libraries of TRB cDNA were constructed through 5' RACE using UMI labels. TCRdb reanalyzed the 5' RACE reads and collapses them to one entry per CDR3 protein, without DNA. Its clone listing holds around 88,000 distinct CDR3 sequences. These TCRs' antigens remain unknown. Sequenced sample: naive CXCR3+ CD8+ T cells from blood. Regarding subset: CD45RO-CCR7+CD27+CD95- naive CD8+ T cells expressing CXCR3 (TNR3+). The receptors originated from a human donor in good health. Some clones in this sample may be carry-over from other donors' samples.

This sequence joins TRBV6-2 or TRBV6-3 and TRBJ2-3; TCRdb designates TRBD1, a call that cannot be tested without DNA. The CDR3 is 12 residues long. Looked up from germline, CDR1 is MNHEY and CDR2 is SVGEGT. The CDR3 here is CAAQDHPLRQYF.

V and J are TRBV7-6 and TRBJ2-7; TCRdb's assignment of TRBD2 cannot be checked, as there is no DNA. The CDR3 has 17 amino acids. CDR1 SGHVS and CDR2 FNYEAQ come from the germline V gene. CDR3 sequence reads: CASSLPVLAGGQYEQYF. The full variable domain, with the rest looked up from reference TRBV7-6 and TRBJ2-7, is GAGVSQSPRYKVTKRGQDVALRCDPISGHVSLYWYRQALGQGPEFLTYFNYEAQQDKSGLPNDRFSAERPEGSISTLTIQRTEQRDSAMYRCASSLPVLAGGQYEQYFGPGTRLTVT.

The chain couples TRBV27 to TRBJ2-1; TCRdb's D gene call, TRBD2, goes unchecked for lack of DNA. The germline gives CDR1 MNHEY, CDR2 SMNVEV (reference sequence). The CDR3 runs 19 residues. The CDR3: CASSLSSSGGLSSYNEQFF.

The chain links TRBV28 to TRBJ1-2; TCRdb's D gene call, TRBD1, goes unchecked for lack of DNA. The CDR3 runs to 15 residues. Germline V gene lookup returns CDR1 MDHEN and CDR2 SYDVKM. CDR3 residues: CASSLLGAPGDGYTF.

The J gene is TRBJ2-1, the V gene TRBV29-1; TCRdb selects TRBD2, and the lack of DNA leaves this call unchecked. Germline values: CDR1 SQVTM, CDR2 ANQGSEA. This CDR3 region has 14 residues. CDR3 region: CSVDMALSYNEQFF.

V and J are TRBV20-1 and TRBJ2-7; checking the TCRdb D call of TRBD1 is not possible without DNA. Per the germline V gene, CDR1 is DFQATT and CDR2 is SNEGSKA (reference sequence). The length of the CDR3 is 13 residues. The CDR3 spells CSASGGRDYEQYF.

This sequence joins TRBV28 and TRBJ2-7. This CDR3 contains 15 residues. Germline-derived CDR1 and CDR2 are MDHEN and SYDVKM. The CDR3 reads CASSSPLGTNYEQYF. The complete variable domain, with remaining parts taken from reference TRBV28 and TRBJ2-7, reads DVKVTQSSRYLVKRTGEKVFLECVQDMDHENMFWYRQDPGLGLRLIYFSYDVKMKEKGDIPEGYSVSREKKERFSLILESASTNQTSMYLCASSSPLGTNYEQYFGPGTRLTVT.

The chain combines TRBV27 with TRBJ2-7. The germline CDR1 and CDR2 sequences are MNHEY and SMNVEV (reference sequence). This CDR3 is 12 amino acids long. The CDR3 spells CASSSTPDEQYF.

This chain links TRBV6-6 with TRBJ1-2; no DNA is available, so the TRBD1 call from TCRdb remains unchecked. The CDR3 contains 17 residues. From germline, CDR1 is MNHNY and CDR2 SVGAGI (reference sequence). The CDR3 protein is CASSLLTGGSFNYGYTF.

The chain combines TRBV14 with TRBJ2-2; the D call from TCRdb, TRBD1, cannot be confirmed without DNA. The CDR3 contains 16 residues. Germline CDR1 reads SGHDN; CDR2 reads FVKESK. The CDR3 spells CASSNRTGLNTGELFF.

The chain links TRBV5-1 to TRBJ1-1. The CDR3 sequence is 14 residues long. Germline V gene lookup returns CDR1 SGHRS and CDR2 YFSETQ. Here the CDR3 reads CASSLYSDATEAFF.

This sequence joins TRBV14 and TRBJ2-1; TCRdb names TRBD1, which stays unverified in the absence of DNA. The germline gives CDR1 SGHDN, CDR2 FVKESK. The CDR3 runs to 11 residues. The CDR3 here is CASQRGVQVFF.

The chain has TRBV5-5 and TRBJ2-1; TCRdb returns TRBD1, unconfirmable since there is no DNA. Germline V gives CDR1 SGHKS, CDR2 YYEKEE (reference sequence). The CDR3 is made up of 15 amino acids. Here the CDR3 reads CASSLGQGGSNEQFF.

The gene calls are TRBV29-1 and TRBJ1-2; absent DNA, TCRdb's TRBD1 call cannot be checked. Germline CDR1 is SQVTM and CDR2 is ANQGSEA. This CDR3 is built from 13 residues. The CDR3 is CSVGPLGDYGYTF.

The chain has TRBV12-3 or TRBV12-4 and TRBJ2-2; TCRdb indicates TRBD1, and absent DNA this call remains unverified. The CDR3 is made up of 15 amino acids. CDR3 loop: CASSLTGPNTGELFF.